These 20 T cell receptor beta chains share one sample of origin, sequenced in a study of blood T cell repertoires in COVID-19. Sequenced by immunoSEQ multiplex PCR; TCRdb stores in-frame clones only, minus some. The sample lists some 160,000 clones, more than 75% occurring once. The specimen was peripheral blood. Every receptor here comes from a man aged 50-60 years who had recovered from COVID-19.

This chain links TRBV7-2 with TRBJ2-3; 14 bases match TRBD2. CDR3 size: 15 residues. Losses at the gene ends were 5 bases for V and 12 bases for J; bases not matched to a gene: 10. Germline CDR1 and CDR2: SGHTA and FQGNSA. CDR3 amino acids: CASSPTSGGEGSQYF. The CDR3 region has the DNA TGTGCCAGCAGCCCGACTAGCGGGGGGGAGGGTTCACAGTATTTT.

V gene TRBV3-1 (or the pseudogene TRBV3-2) combines with J gene TRBJ2-1; 8 positions match TRBD2. Looked up from germline, CDR1 is LGHDT and CDR2 is YNNKEL (reference sequence). After removal of 3 bases from V and 0 bases from J, the junction contained 7 bases not matched to a gene. There are 17 residues in the CDR3. CDR3 loop: CASSQHSSGVSYNEQFF. Written as DNA, the CDR3 is TGTGCCAGCAGCCAGCATAGTAGCGGGGTCTCCTACAATGAGCAGTTCTTC.

The J gene is TRBJ1-1, the V gene TRBV4-3; no clear D. Germline V gene sequence: CDR1 LGHNA, CDR2 YSLEER. The CDR3 has 15 amino acids. The V gene lost 4 bases and the J gene lost 1 base, with 13 bases spanning the gap. The CDR3 DNA reads as TGCGCCAGCAGCCGAGAGCTAGGCACGAACACTGAAGCTTTCTTT. Protein: CASSRELGTNTEAFF.

The chain has TRBV29-1 and TRBJ1-2; 9 bases are a match to TRBD1. J was trimmed by 4 bases and V by 0 bases; bases with no gene match: 3. The CDR3 is 14 residues long. Germline V gene sequence: CDR1 SQVTM, CDR2 ANQGSEA. The CDR3 sequence: CSVEDGTGRYGYTF. The CDR3 DNA is TGCAGCGTTGAAGACGGGACAGGGCGCTATGGCTACACCTTC.

The J gene is TRBJ2-6, the V gene TRBV23-1; TRBD2 is a possible D gene (5 bases). Being an ORF, TRBV23-1 has a function that is uncertain. V lost 5 bases to trimming and J lost 1 base, with 18 bases between them. The CDR3 has 18 residues. The DNA for the CDR3 is TGCGCCAGCAGTGAGGGTAGGCACTGCCGGTCTGGGGCCAACGTCCTGACTTTC. Translated, it gives CASSEGRHCRSGANVLTF.

This clone came up once. Sequence at one end of the junction differs from germline and may be a read error. J is TRBJ1-2 and V is TRBV5-1, with 8 bases lining up with TRBD1. Looked up from germline, CDR1 is SGHRS and CDR2 is YFSETQ. The CDR3 covers 15 residues. CDR3 region: CASSLAKQTGDGYIF. The CDR3 bases are TGCGCCAGCAGCTTGGCGAAACAGACAGGGGATGGCTACATCTTC.

The rearrangement links TRBV10-1 to TRBJ2-7; D is perhaps TRBD2 (5 bases). V lost 3 bases, J lost 2 bases, and 11 bases lay in between. This CDR3 contains 14 residues. CDR1 and CDR2 (germline): WNHNN, SYGVQD (reference sequence). The chain's CDR3 is CASSDGGSPYEQYF. In nucleotides, the CDR3 is TGCGCCAGCAGTGACGGAGGTTCCCCCTACGAGCAGTACTTC.

In this sample, this clone turned up once. V usage is TRBV30 and J usage is TRBJ2-3, with 8 nucleotides matching TRBD1. V was clipped by 3 bases and J by 3 bases; unmatched bases: 5. The CDR3 extends over 14 amino acids. Germline loops: CDR1 GTSNPN, CDR2 SVGIG (reference sequence). The DNA of the CDR3 is TGTGCCTGGAGCAGGGGGCAGGGAACAGATACGCAGTATTTT. It encodes CAWSRGQGTDTQYF.

The rearrangement joins TRBV5-1 to TRBJ2-2; D remains ambiguous. This CDR3 is 15 amino acids long. Looked up from germline, CDR1 is SGHRS and CDR2 is YFSETQ. Trimming pared 2 bases from V and 0 bases from J, leaving 8 bases between. CDR3 in DNA: TGCGCCAGCAGCTTACGTGCAGCGAACACCGGGGAGCTGTTTTTT. Its protein product is CASSLRAANTGELFF.

The rearrangement links TRBV5-1 to TRBJ2-1, with D unclear. Trimming shortened V by 4 bases and J by 0 bases, and 14 bases separated the two germline ends. The CDR3 has 16 residues. Looked up from germline, CDR1 is SGHRS and CDR2 is YFSETQ. CDR3 bases: TGCGCCAGCAGCCTGGCCGCGATGAGCTCCTACAATGAGCAGTTCTTC. Its translation: CASSLAAMSSYNEQFF. Based on the CDR3 plus reference TRBV5-1 and TRBJ2-1, the full variable domain is KAGVTQTPRYLIKTRGQQVTLSCSPISGHRSVSWYQQTPGQGLQFLFEYFSETQRNKGNFPGRFSGRQFSNSRSEMNVSTLELGDSALYLCASSLAAMSSYNEQFFGPGTRLTVL.

The chain has TRBV18 and TRBJ2-5; possible D gene TRBD1, 6 bases. CDR1 is KGHSH and CDR2 is LQKENI in the germline V gene. The V end lost 6 bases, the J end lost 2 bases, and 13 bases lay between the germline ends. The CDR3 has 14 residues. CDR3: CASSQGQAQETQYF. The CDR3 region has the DNA TGTGCCAGCTCGCAGGGGCAGGCTCAAGAGACCCAGTACTTC.

V gene TRBV7-6 combines with J gene TRBJ1-3; the D is unclear. V dropped 1 base and J dropped 0 bases, with 7 bases sitting between them. The CDR3 is 15 residues long. Per germline, CDR1 SGHVS and CDR2 FNYEAQ. The DNA for the CDR3 is TGTGCCAGCAGCTTAGTAGGGAGCTCTGGAAACACCATATATTTT. This codes for CASSLVGSSGNTIYF.

V and J are TRBV4-3 and TRBJ2-3, with TRBD2 matching 12 bases. CDR3 length: 16 residues. CDR1 LGHNA and CDR2 YSLEER come from the germline V gene. Unmatched junction bases numbered 3, after V lost 1 base and J lost 4 bases. The CDR3 here is CASSQGLAGGPDTQYF. The DNA for the CDR3 is TGCGCCAGCAGCCAAGGCCTAGCGGGAGGGCCAGATACGCAGTATTTT.

The J gene is TRBJ1-1, the V gene TRBV29-1, with 10 bases that match TRBD1. CDR1 and CDR2 from the germline V gene are SQVTM and ANQGSEA. CDR3 length: 14 amino acids. The trim removed 6 bases at V and 4 bases at J, leaving 8 bases unmatched. In DNA form, the CDR3 reads TGCAGCGTCTCGACAGGGGGCCGAACCACTGAAGCTTTCTTT. Residues: CSVSTGGRTTEAFF.

The rearrangement uses TRBV27 and TRBJ2-2; D remains ambiguous. V lost 3 bases to trimming and J lost 7 bases, with 9 bases between them. The V gene's germline CDR1 is MNHEY and CDR2 SMNVEV (reference sequence). The CDR3 contains 13 residues. The CDR3, as DNA: TGTGCCAGCAGTTTGACGGAGAACGGGGAGCTGTTTTTT. Amino acids: CASSLTENGELFF.

The chain couples TRBV29-1 to TRBJ1-2; TRBD1 aligns across 9 bases. The CDR3 runs to 12 residues. The V gene end was trimmed by 7 bases and the J gene end by 4 bases; junction bases not matched to a gene: 4. Germline loops: CDR1 SQVTM, CDR2 ANQGSEA. The CDR3 DNA reads TGCAGCGAAGGACAGGGGCGCTATGGCTACACCTTC. Amino acids: CSEGQGRYGYTF.

The V gene is TRBV5-1, the J gene TRBJ2-3, with a possible D match to TRBD2 (8 bases). Germline CDR1 is SGHRS and CDR2 is YFSETQ. The germline V and J ends were trimmed by 3 bases and 3 bases, with 17 bases remaining between them. The CDR3 has 16 amino acids. The CDR3 DNA reads TGCGCCAGCAGCTCAGGGGGACTAGGTCGAACAGATACGCAGTATTTT. As protein: CASSSGGLGRTDTQYF.

This clone has a handful of counts. The rearrangement uses TRBV7-9 and TRBJ2-5, with D maybe TRBD1 (5 bases). The V end lost 0 bases, the J end lost 2 bases, and 10 bases lay between the germline ends. Looked up from germline, CDR1 is SEHNR and CDR2 is FQNEAQ (reference sequence). This CDR3 region has 15 residues. CDR3 in amino acids: CASSLARTKQETQYF. CDR3 nucleotides: TGTGCCAGCAGCTTAGCCCGGACAAAACAAGAGACCCAGTACTTC.

The V and J genes are TRBV7-9 and TRBJ2-3; a possible D gene is TRBD1 (6 bases). The CDR3 loop spans 14 amino acids. In germline, CDR1 is SEHNR, CDR2 FQNEAQ (reference sequence). V was trimmed by 5 bases and J by 2 bases, leaving 11 bases between them. Here the CDR3 DNA reads TGTGCCAGCAGCCCGAGGACAGCCACAGATACGCAGTATTTT. Translation gives CASSPRTATDTQYF.

About this clone itself: The CDR3 carries no conserved terminal phenylalanine or tryptophan, so it likely arises from a read error. The limits of the CDR3 on the DNA are not certain, so only TCRdb's listed CDR3 is given. The chain links TRBV19 to TRBJ1-1; TRBD1, as called in the table, went unchecked against the DNA. Counting both end residues, the CDR3 totals 11 amino acids. Germline V gene sequence: CDR1 LNHDA, CDR2 SQIVND (reference sequence). CDR3 sequence: CASSDGARVSC.